A single sample is the source of the 23 T cell receptor beta chains below, sequenced in a study of blood T cell repertoires in COVID-19. Sequenced by immunoSEQ multiplex PCR; TCRdb stores in-frame clones only, minus some. The sample yields 180,000 or so clones, about 80% seen once. Sequenced: PBMCs or T cells enriched from blood (not recorded which). The receptors here all came from a man aged 50 to 60 who had recovered from COVID-19.

This clone was detected ten times or more. V usage is TRBV9 and J usage is TRBJ2-1; D is perhaps TRBD2 (6 bases). The V gene's germline CDR1 is SGDLS and CDR2 YYNGEE. Trimming left V 4 bases short and J 0 bases short, with 14 bases between. This CDR3 region has 16 residues. The DNA for the CDR3 is TGTGCCAGCAGCCCACAGGCGGGGCTCTCCTACAATGAGCAGTTCTTC. The encoded protein is CASSPQAGLSYNEQFF.

This clone was seen only a few times. This chain links TRBV28 with TRBJ2-7; 7 bases match TRBD1. This CDR3 is built from 15 residues. Germline V gives CDR1 MDHEN, CDR2 SYDVKM. The ends lost 3 bases at V and 3 bases at J; junction bases unmatched: 8. CDR3 sequence (DNA): TGTGCCAGCAGTTTCGAGGGGGCGCGAAACTACGAGCAGTACTTC. Encoded protein: CASSFEGARNYEQYF.

This chain uses TRBV5-5 with TRBJ2-1; 10 bases agree with TRBD1. Germline CDR1 SGHKS, CDR2 YYEKEE (reference sequence). Germline trimming cut 0 bases from V and 9 bases from J; bases unmatched to any gene: 6. The CDR3 covers 15 residues. This chain's CDR3 is CASSLGRTGGGEQFF. DNA of the CDR3: TGTGCCAGCAGCTTGGGGCGGACAGGGGGAGGTGAGCAGTTCTTC.

The gene calls are TRBV28 and TRBJ1-5; 7 bases line up with TRBD1. Trimming at V came to 11 bases and at J to 6 bases, leaving 13 bases not matched to a gene. Germline-derived CDR1 and CDR2 are MDHEN and SYDVKM. The CDR3 is 14 amino acids. The CDR3 reads CAARSQGIAQPQHF. In DNA, the CDR3 is TGTGCCGCTAGATCACAGGGGATCGCTCAGCCCCAGCATTTT.

The V gene is TRBV21-1, the J gene TRBJ2-5; the table names TRBD1, a call not compared with the DNA. TRBV21-1 is termed a pseudogene. The CDR3 spans 8 residues. DNA for the CDR3: TGTGCCAGCAGCAGCAGGTACTTC. Its protein product is CASSSRYF.

The V gene is TRBV2, the J gene TRBJ2-5; D is possibly TRBD2 (5 bases). Trimming pared 7 bases from V and 5 bases from J, leaving 17 bases between. The CDR3 contains 14 residues. Germline CDR1 reads SNHLY; CDR2 reads FYNNEI. This chain's CDR3 is CASTDGLLWETQYF. In nucleotides, the CDR3 is TGTGCCAGCACCGACGGACTCCTTTGGGAGACCCAGTACTTC.

The rearrangement joins TRBV5-1 to TRBJ2-3; weak D call: TRBD1 (5 bases). Trimming stripped 5 bases from V and 0 bases from J, with 10 bases between. The CDR3 is made up of 14 amino acids. Germline V gene data show CDR1 as SGHRS and CDR2 as YFSETQ. As DNA, the CDR3 is TGCGCCAGCAGGGTGACAGTAAGCACAGATACGCAGTATTTT. Protein: CASRVTVSTDTQYF.

Sample share makes this clone medium-sized. The chain employs TRBV9 and TRBJ2-3; D gene ambiguous. The V and J ends lost 0 bases and 2 bases respectively, with 4 bases between them. This CDR3 comprises 13 residues. Germline loops: CDR1 SGDLS, CDR2 YYNGEE. CDR3 protein: CASSVELTDTQYF. CDR3 DNA sequence: TGTGCCAGCAGCGTAGAACTCACAGATACGCAGTATTTT.

The chain recombines TRBV10-3 with TRBJ2-5; D perhaps matches TRBD2 (5 bases). Trimming cost V 4 bases and J 5 bases, with 17 bases left between them. This CDR3 spans 15 amino acids. The germline CDR1 and CDR2 sequences are ENHRY and SYGVKD. The DNA of the CDR3 is TGTGCCATCAGTGGCCCTAGCCCCATGGGGGAGACCCAGTACTTC. Protein sequence: CAISGPSPMGETQYF.

The rearrangement joins TRBV27 to TRBJ1-6; D is unclear. This CDR3 is 15 amino acids long. CDR1 and CDR2 (germline): MNHEY, SMNVEV (reference sequence). The ends were cut back, 5 bases at V and 9 bases at J, with 17 bases in the middle. The CDR3 nucleotides are TGTGCCAGCAGTGCCCGAACTAGGGCGGGTTCACCCCTCCACTTT. Residues: CASSARTRAGSPLHF.

This clone was detected once. An end of the junction differs from the germline gene, which may be a read error. The chain joins TRBV7-7 to TRBJ2-5; TRBD1 might be the D (7 bases). Germline lookup yields CDR1 SSHAT and CDR2 FNYEAQ (reference sequence). The CDR3 loop spans 14 amino acids. As DNA, the CDR3 is TGTGCTAGCAGCTTAGGAGGGGGCAGGGAGACCCAGTACTTC. This encodes CASSLGGGRETQYF.

This chain uses TRBV27 with TRBJ2-6; possible D gene TRBD1, 5 bases. V was shortened by 6 bases and J by 1 base, with 22 bases between the two germline ends. This CDR3 is 19 amino acids long. In germline, CDR1 is MNHEY, CDR2 SMNVEV (reference sequence). The CDR3 reads CASRIGYPGKQSGANVLTF. CDR3 DNA sequence: TGTGCCAGCAGAATAGGGTACCCAGGGAAACAATCTGGGGCCAACGTCCTGACTTTC. Drawing the rest from reference TRBV27 and TRBJ2-6, the complete variable domain is EAQVTQNPRYLITVTGKKLTVTCSQNMNHEYMSWYRQDPGLGLRQIYYSMNVEVTDKGDVPEGYKVSRKEKRNFPLILESPSPNQTSLYFCASRIGYPGKQSGANVLTFGAGSRLTVL.

J is TRBJ1-5 and V is TRBV7-2, with 9 bases lining up with TRBD1. CDR3 length: 15 amino acids. V shed 4 bases, J shed 3 bases, and the junction held 4 bases outside the gene matches. The germline V gene encodes CDR1 SGHTA and CDR2 FQGNSA. CDR3 nucleotides: TGTGCCAGCAGCTCCGACAGGGGGATCAATCAGCCCCAGCATTTT. It yields the protein CASSSDRGINQPQHF.

This sequence joins TRBV3-1 (or the pseudogene TRBV3-2) and TRBJ2-5, with 7 bases fitting TRBD1. The CDR3 length is 13 residues. Germline V gene data show CDR1 as LGHDT and CDR2 as YNNKEL (reference sequence). The junction had 5 bases not matched to a gene; V was cut back by 1 base and J by 9 bases. CDR3 sequence reads: CASSQGPGQPQYF. CDR3 bases: TGTGCCAGCAGCCAAGGTCCGGGACAGCCCCAGTACTTC.

There are a few counts of this clone. The CDR3 coding sequence is TGTGCCAGCTCACTTGTTAGCGGCTCTTCCTACAATGAGCAGTTCTTC. Its protein is CASSLVSGSSYNEQFF. The V and J genes are TRBV18 and TRBJ2-1; weak D call: TRBD2 (6 bases). This CDR3 spans 16 amino acids. Trimming cost V 4 bases and J 1 base, with 14 bases left between them. Germline CDR1 is KGHSH and CDR2 is LQKENI. The whole variable domain, remainder taken from reference TRBV18 and TRBJ2-1, is NAGVMQNPRHLVRRRGQEARLRCSPMKGHSHVYWYRQLPEEGLKFMVYLQKENIIDESGMPKERFSAEFPKEGPSILRIQQVVRGDSAAYFCASSLVSGSSYNEQFFGPGTRLTVL.

The chain uses TRBV5-4 and TRBJ2-3, with 13 bases that match TRBD2. J lost 2 bases, V lost 4 bases, and 10 bases had no gene match. Germline V lookup: CDR1 SGHNT, CDR2 YYREEE (reference sequence). The CDR3 is 18 residues long. The CDR3 sequence: CASSGGLAGPGATDTQYF. CDR3 in DNA: TGTGCCAGCAGCGGGGGACTAGCGGGACCAGGGGCCACAGATACGCAGTATTTT.

This clone turned up a few times. This chain uses TRBV12-2 with TRBJ1-3; whether TRBD1, the table's D call, matches the DNA was not checked. TRBV12-2 is shown as a pseudogene. CDR3 length equals 18 residues. The CDR3 nucleotides read TGTGCAAGTCGCTTTTTTCGGATCGGACAGAGCTCTGGAAACACCATATATTTT. Its translation is CASRFFRIGQSSGNTIYF.

This clone was counted between two and nine times. This chain uses TRBV3-1 (or the pseudogene TRBV3-2) with TRBJ2-5; 11 positions match TRBD1. V was clipped by 2 bases and J by 0 bases; unmatched bases: 14. This CDR3 spans 20 amino acids. The germline CDR1 and CDR2 sequences are LGHDT and YNNKEL (reference sequence). Here the CDR3 DNA reads TGTGCCAGCAGCCAAACCCCCGGACAGGGGGCCGCTATGTACCAAGAGACCCAGTACTTC. It is translated as CASSQTPGQGAAMYQETQYF.

The V call is TRBV24-1, the J call TRBJ2-5; 8 nucleotides align to TRBD2. V lost 5 bases to trimming and J lost 10 bases; unmatched junction nucleotides: 8. CDR3 length equals 13 residues. Germline CDR1 and CDR2: KGHDR and SFDVKD. The CDR3 reads CATSAPGSGIQYF. CDR3 in DNA: TGTGCCACCAGTGCCCCGGGTAGCGGGATCCAGTACTTC.

The genes are TRBV19 and TRBJ2-2; 8 bases agree with TRBD2. V shed 0 bases, J shed 5 bases, and the junction held 8 bases outside the gene matches. CDR3 length: 17 amino acids. Germline assignment: CDR1 LNHDA and CDR2 SQIVND (reference sequence). The CDR3 bases are TGTGCCAGTAGTATAGAGAAGCGGGAGATGAAAACCGGGGAGCTGTTTTTT. Translated, it gives CASSIEKREMKTGELFF.

The CDR3 sequence: CASSRTGQGANEQFF. The DNA of the CDR3 is TGTGCCAGCAGCCGAACGGGACAGGGGGCCAATGAGCAGTTCTTC. This chain joins TRBV7-9 and TRBJ2-1; 12 bases agree with TRBD1. The CDR3 spans 15 residues. After removal of 5 bases from V and 6 bases from J, the junction contained 5 bases not matched to a gene. Germline V gives CDR1 SEHNR, CDR2 FQNEAQ (reference sequence).

This chain joins TRBV20-1 and TRBJ2-1; D is uncertain. The CDR3 length is 11 residues. The germline CDR1 and CDR2 sequences are DFQATT and SNEGSKA (reference sequence). V lost 6 bases to trimming and J lost 6 bases, with 9 bases between them. The CDR3 reads CSAPTGNEQFF. CDR3 bases: TGCAGTGCCCCGACTGGCAATGAGCAGTTCTTC.

The chain carries TRBV9 and TRBJ1-2; D is perhaps TRBD1 (6 bases). CDR1 SGDLS and CDR2 YYNGEE come from the germline V gene. The ends were cut back, 4 bases at V and 2 bases at J, with 9 bases in the middle. This CDR3 spans 13 amino acids. Here the CDR3 DNA reads TGTGCCAGCAGCCTGGGGACAAACTATGGCTACACCTTC. It codes for CASSLGTNYGYTF.